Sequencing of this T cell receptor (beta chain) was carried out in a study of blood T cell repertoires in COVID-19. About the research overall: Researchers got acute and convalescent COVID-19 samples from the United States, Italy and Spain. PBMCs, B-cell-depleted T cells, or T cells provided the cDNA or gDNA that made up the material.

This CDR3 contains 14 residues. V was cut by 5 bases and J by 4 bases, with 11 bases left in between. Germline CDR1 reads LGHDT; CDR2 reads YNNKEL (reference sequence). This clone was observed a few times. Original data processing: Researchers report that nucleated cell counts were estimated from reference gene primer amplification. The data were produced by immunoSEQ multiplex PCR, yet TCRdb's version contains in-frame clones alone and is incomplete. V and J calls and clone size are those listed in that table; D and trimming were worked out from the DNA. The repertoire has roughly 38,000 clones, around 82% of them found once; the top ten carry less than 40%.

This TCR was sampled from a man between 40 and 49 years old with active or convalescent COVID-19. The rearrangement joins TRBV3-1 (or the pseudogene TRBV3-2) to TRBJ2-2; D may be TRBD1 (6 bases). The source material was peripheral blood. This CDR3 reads CASSYRQATGELFF. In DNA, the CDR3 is TGTGCCAGCAGCTACAGACAGGCCACCGGGGAGCTGTTTTTT.